The 11 T cell receptor beta chains given below trace back to one sample, sequenced in a study of T-cell memory formation after mild COVID-19. TCRdb re-derived calls from the 5' RACE reads in MiXCR, one entry per CDR3 protein. Of 290,000 or so distinct CDR3 sequences in the sample, less than 20% were seen once. Sequenced sample: PBMCs or a T cell subset sorted from them (not recorded which). The receptors originated from a man aged 18 to 30 who had mild COVID-19 (a few samples of this study predate the infection). Cell type and time point are not known.

The V gene is TRBV7-6, the J gene TRBJ2-2, with D perhaps assigned TRBD1 or TRBD2 (6 bases each). Germline CDR1 is SGHVS and CDR2 is FNYEAQ. The CDR3 covers 13 residues. Trimming took off 6 bases at V and 6 bases at J, with 11 bases between the two ends. CDR3 residues: CASRGGGPGELFF. Written as DNA, the CDR3 is TGTGCCAGCAGAGGTGGGGGGCCCGGGGAGCTGTTTTTT.

The chain uses TRBV5-1 and TRBJ2-3; 9 bases fit TRBD1. Germline loops: CDR1 SGHRS, CDR2 YFSETQ. The CDR3 covers 15 residues. After removal of 4 bases from V and 0 bases from J, the junction contained 3 bases not matched to a gene. CDR3 residues: CASSAQGASTDTQYF. Here the CDR3 DNA reads TGCGCCAGCAGCGCACAGGGGGCAAGCACAGATACGCAGTATTTT.

This chain joins TRBV27 and TRBJ1-1, with TRBD1 matching over 7 bases. CDR1 and CDR2 (germline): MNHEY, SMNVEV (reference sequence). J gave up 1 base and V 5 bases, and 7 bases lay outside the gene matches. CDR3 length: 15 amino acids. CDR3 DNA: TGTGCCAGCAGTACCACACAGGGGAAGAACACTGAAGCTTTCTTT. This sequence encodes CASSTTQGKNTEAFF.

This clonotype was picked up a small number of times. DNA of the CDR3: TGTGCCAGCAGTGAGACCCAAGTTTACAATGAGCAGTTCTTC. This encodes CASSETQVYNEQFF. The gene calls are TRBV25-1 and TRBJ2-1; D gene uncertain. The V end lost 3 bases, the J end lost 4 bases, and 10 bases lay between the germline ends. This CDR3 spans 14 amino acids. Germline values: CDR1 MGHDK, CDR2 SYGVNS. Looking up the rest from reference TRBV25-1 and TRBJ2-1 gives the full variable domain: EADIYQTPRYLVIGTGKKITLECSQTMGHDKMYWYQQDPGMELHLIHYSYGVNSTEKGDLSSESTVSRIRTEHFPLTLESARPSHTSQYLCASSETQVYNEQFFGPGTRLTVL.

This clonotype was detected a few times. V usage is TRBV7-9 and J usage is TRBJ2-7, with D possibly matching TRBD2 (5 bases). CDR1 and CDR2 from the germline V gene are SEHNR and FQNEAQ (reference sequence). The CDR3 sequence is 13 residues long. Trimming stripped 2 bases from V and 5 bases from J, with 10 bases between. CDR3 in DNA: TGTGCCAGCAGCTTAAATTCGGGGAACGAGCAGTACTTC. This codes for CASSLNSGNEQYF.

The chain employs TRBV20-1 and TRBJ1-5, with D possibly matching TRBD1 (5 bases). The V end was cut by 2 bases, the J end by 6 bases, with 20 bases between. The CDR3 length is 16 residues. Looked up from germline, CDR1 is DFQATT and CDR2 is SNEGSKA (reference sequence). CDR3 in amino acids: CSARSYGPTGGQPQHF. The CDR3 nucleotides read TGCAGTGCTAGATCTTACGGACCCACCGGGGGTCAGCCCCAGCATTTT.

Here the CDR3 DNA reads TGCGCCAGCAGCCCCCCGTTAGCGGCTCCGGATACGCAGTATTTT. It specifies CASSPPLAAPDTQYF. This rearrangement joins TRBV5-1 to TRBJ2-3; a weak D match, TRBD2 (6 bases). Per germline, CDR1 SGHRS and CDR2 YFSETQ. The length of the CDR3 is 15 residues. V dropped 4 bases and J dropped 6 bases, with 18 bases sitting between them. The full variable domain, in which reference TRBV5-1 and TRBJ2-3 provide the parts outside the CDR3, is KAGVTQTPRYLIKTRGQQVTLSCSPISGHRSVSWYQQTPGQGLQFLFEYFSETQRNKGNFPGRFSGRQFSNSRSEMNVSTLELGDSALYLCASSPPLAAPDTQYFGPGTRLTVL.

The V gene is TRBV20-1, the J gene TRBJ1-2; 7 bases map to TRBD1. There are 16 residues in the CDR3. V gave up 4 bases and J gave up 3 bases; unmatched junction bases: 14. The germline V gene encodes CDR1 DFQATT and CDR2 SNEGSKA (reference sequence). For the CDR3, the DNA is TGCAGTGCTACAAAGAGACAGGGCCTTTTGGACTATGGCTACACCTTC. Amino acid sequence: CSATKRQGLLDYGYTF.

V and J are TRBV27 and TRBJ1-6; TRBD1 might be the D (5 bases). The germline gives CDR1 MNHEY, CDR2 SMNVEV (reference sequence). The CDR3 consists of 14 residues. V was pared by 5 bases and J by 9 bases, with 14 bases between. CDR3 bases: TGTGCCAGCAGTGGGGCTTTTTGGGGTTCACCCCTCCACTTT. It encodes CASSGAFWGSPLHF.

This clonotype was seen repeatedly, ten times or more. The chain combines TRBV29-1 with TRBJ1-4, with unresolved D. This CDR3 has 14 amino acids. CDR1 and CDR2 from the germline V gene are SQVTM and ANQGSEA. Trimming left V 7 bases short and J 4 bases short, with 16 bases between. CDR3 sequence: CSANVGGRNEKLFF. The CDR3 nucleotides read TGCAGCGCAAATGTCGGCGGCCGTAATGAAAAACTGTTTTTT.

The rearrangement joins TRBV7-9 to TRBJ2-5, with D perhaps matching TRBD1 (6 bases). Trimming took off 5 bases at V and 5 bases at J, with 18 bases between the two ends. Germline loops: CDR1 SEHNR, CDR2 FQNEAQ (reference sequence). The CDR3 totals 15 residues. CDR3 DNA: TGTGCCAGCAGCCAGACCGGGACACCGCGGGAGACCCAGTACTTC. This translates into CASSQTGTPRETQYF.